The 17 T cell receptor beta chains presented below share a single source sample, sequenced in a study of beta chain features in type 1 diabetes. Expressed TCRB transcripts were sequenced after all isolated RNA was converted to cDNA. Some clones are missing from TCRdb's copy, which holds only in-frame ones; the method was immunoSEQ multiplex PCR. Here the sample spans just over 600,000 clones, roughly 16% being singletons. Sequenced sample: naive CD4+ T cells from blood. These receptors were taken from a man between 18 and 35 years old in good health.

This clone was recorded a few times. The J gene is TRBJ2-6, the V gene TRBV2, with D uncertain. Looked up from germline, CDR1 is SNHLY and CDR2 is FYNNEI. The germline V and J ends were trimmed by 4 bases and 0 bases, with 10 bases remaining between them. This CDR3 is 16 amino acids long. This CDR3 reads CASSVHWISGANVLTF. The CDR3 region has the DNA TGTGCCAGCAGTGTACATTGGATCTCTGGGGCCAACGTCCTGACTTTC.

In this sample, this clone turned up a few times. This sequence joins TRBV6-5 and TRBJ2-7; no clear D gene. V dropped 6 bases and J dropped 5 bases, with 8 bases sitting between them. Germline V gives CDR1 MNHEY, CDR2 SVGAGI. This CDR3 has 11 residues. CDR3 bases: TGTGCCAGCAGCCTCCGGGACGAGCAGTACTTC. Translation: CASSLRDEQYF.

The chain uses TRBV11-1 and TRBJ2-7; 10 bases agree with TRBD1. V shed 3 bases and J 5 bases; nucleotides not matched to a gene: 7. The CDR3 runs to 15 residues. Germline V CDR1 and CDR2: SGHAT, FQDESV (reference sequence). CDR3 bases: TGTGCCAGCAGCTTTGGACAGGGGGTAGTCCACGAGCAGTACTTC. It is translated as CASSFGQGVVHEQYF.

The chain employs TRBV28 and TRBJ2-5; 15 positions agree with TRBD2. There are 16 residues in the CDR3. V shed 2 bases, J shed 5 bases, and the junction held 3 bases outside the gene matches. CDR1 MDHEN and CDR2 SYDVKM come from the germline V gene. CDR3 DNA sequence: TGTGCCAGCAGTTTACCTGGGACTAGCGGGAGGGAGACCCAGTACTTC. This translates into CASSLPGTSGRETQYF.

There are a few counts of this clone. The CDR3 DNA is TGTGCCAGCAGTTCTTATCCTGGCGCCAAAAACATTCAGTACTTC. It codes for CASSSYPGAKNIQYF. The chain has TRBV11-1 and TRBJ2-4; D not resolved. Trimming cost V 6 bases and J 1 base, with 13 bases left between them. The CDR3 extends over 15 amino acids. Germline V gene lookup returns CDR1 SGHAT and CDR2 FQDESV (reference sequence). Full variable domain (missing parts from reference TRBV11-1 and TRBJ2-4): EAEVAQSPRYKITEKSQAVAFWCDPISGHATLYWYRQILGQGPELLVQFQDESVVDDSQLPKDRFSAERLKGVDSTLKIQPAELGDSAMYLCASSSYPGAKNIQYFGAGTRLSVL.

This clone was found a few times. V is TRBV5-1 and J is TRBJ2-3, with D unclear. V was shortened by 0 bases and J by 0 bases, with 14 bases between the two germline ends. The CDR3 has 17 residues. Germline values: CDR1 SGHRS, CDR2 YFSETQ. The CDR3 sequence is CASSLAAEGYSTDTQYF. The DNA of the CDR3 is TGCGCCAGCAGCTTGGCAGCAGAAGGCTATAGCACAGATACGCAGTATTTT.

This clone was picked up a small number of times. The gene calls are TRBV7-3 and TRBJ1-4; D gene uncertain. The CDR3 covers 13 residues. Germline V gene lookup returns CDR1 SGHTA and CDR2 FQGTGA. V was shortened by 5 bases and J by 0 bases, with 4 bases between the two germline ends. The CDR3 is CASSTSTNEKLFF. The CDR3 DNA reads as TGTGCCAGCAGCACCTCAACTAATGAAAAACTGTTTTTT.

This rearrangement joins TRBV4-2 to TRBJ1-3; D not resolved. CDR1 is LGHNA, CDR2 YNFKEQ, per germline. The V gene lost 3 bases and the J gene lost 0 bases, with 15 bases spanning the gap. The length of the CDR3 is 17 residues. Written as DNA, the CDR3 is TGTGCCAGCAGCCACCGAATAACAGAGAGCTCTGGAAACACCATATATTTT. It translates to CASSHRITESSGNTIYF.

This rearrangement joins TRBV7-2 to TRBJ2-7; TRBD1 agrees at 7 bases. The length of the CDR3 is 14 residues. From germline, CDR1 is SGHTA and CDR2 FQGNSA. The V gene end was trimmed by 5 bases and the J gene end by 0 bases; junction bases not matched to a gene: 4. CDR3 sequence (DNA): TGTGCCAGCAGCCGACAGGGAGACTCCTACGAGCAGTACTTC. As protein: CASSRQGDSYEQYF.

In its sample, this clone was seen a few times. The chain links TRBV5-4 to TRBJ2-3; D possibly corresponds to TRBD1 (6 bases). The CDR3 consists of 14 residues. V lost 0 bases, J lost 2 bases, and 7 bases lay in between. Germline CDR1 reads SGHNT; CDR2 reads YYREEE (reference sequence). The CDR3 sequence: CASSLDRATDTQYF. CDR3 DNA: TGTGCCAGCAGCTTGGACAGGGCCACAGATACGCAGTATTTT.

The CDR3 reads CASSFQGFRYEQYF. The DNA for the CDR3 is TGTGCCAGCAGCTTTCAGGGGTTCCGCTACGAGCAGTACTTC. The chain uses TRBV7-2 and TRBJ2-7; D is possibly TRBD1 (6 bases). The CDR3 runs 14 residues. Trimming pared 3 bases from V and 3 bases from J, leaving 12 bases between. Germline CDR1 and CDR2: SGHTA and FQGNSA.

V is TRBV14 and J is TRBJ2-7; the match to TRBD1 covers 8 bases. There are 16 residues in the CDR3. The germline CDR1 and CDR2 sequences are SGHDN and FVKESK. Germline trimming cut 3 bases from V and 5 bases from J; bases unmatched to any gene: 12. Here the CDR3 reads CASSQDRGQGRHEQYF. DNA for the CDR3: TGTGCCAGCAGCCAGGACCGAGGACAGGGTAGGCACGAGCAGTACTTC.

The chain combines TRBV9 with TRBJ2-6; maybe TRBD2 (5 bases). There are 15 residues in the CDR3. Between the trimmed V and J ends, which lost 5 bases and 0 bases, there was a span of 9 bases. CDR1 is SGDLS, CDR2 YYNGEE, per germline. CDR3 in DNA: TGTGCCAGCAGAGCGGTGTCCTCTGGGGCCAACGTCCTGACTTTC. Protein sequence: CASRAVSSGANVLTF.

This clone was observed a few times. CDR3 protein: CASSQDRVRHQPQHF. Here the CDR3 DNA reads TGCGCCAGCAGCCAAGATAGGGTACGCCATCAGCCCCAGCATTTT. The chain recombines TRBV4-3 with TRBJ1-5; D gene ambiguous. The V end was cut by 0 bases, the J end by 5 bases, with 11 bases between. This CDR3 spans 15 amino acids. Germline CDR1 is LGHNA and CDR2 is YSLEER.

This clone was picked up a small number of times. The chain couples TRBV28 to TRBJ1-4; 7 positions match TRBD1. This CDR3 has 14 amino acids. J lost 2 bases, V lost 5 bases, and 2 bases had no gene match. Germline V gene data show CDR1 as MDHEN and CDR2 as SYDVKM. CDR3 loop: CASSDRVTNEKLFF. DNA of the CDR3: TGTGCCAGCAGTGACAGGGTCACTAATGAAAAACTGTTTTTT.

This clone was detected a few times. The chain is built from TRBV6-6 and TRBJ2-1; 7 bases align to TRBD2. CDR1 is MNHNY and CDR2 is SVGAGI in the germline V gene (reference sequence). The V gene end was trimmed by 6 bases and the J gene end by 4 bases; junction bases not matched to a gene: 9. This CDR3 has 15 amino acids. Written as DNA, the CDR3 is TGTGCCAGCAGCCGCGGGAGTAGTGGGTACAATGAGCAGTTCTTC. It codes for CASSRGSSGYNEQFF.

This clone was recorded a few times. The chain is built from TRBV7-2 and TRBJ2-1; the match to TRBD2 covers 9 bases. V lost 5 bases to trimming and J lost 8 bases; unmatched junction nucleotides: 10. Germline V gene lookup returns CDR1 SGHTA and CDR2 FQGNSA. This CDR3 has 15 amino acids. CDR3 region: CASSPAGLALHEQFF. The CDR3 region has the DNA TGTGCCAGCAGCCCCGCCGGACTAGCGTTGCATGAGCAGTTCTTC.